What follows are 23 T cell receptor beta chains derived from one specimen sequenced in a study of Graves' ophthalmopathy and Graves' hyperthyroidism. RNA transcripts yielded amplified TCR beta CDR3 regions. In the first round, RT-PCR was carried out with HTBI primers, and a multiplex PCR formed the second round. TCRdb used MiXCR to reprocess the multiplex PCR reads, holding one entry per CDR3 protein. The sample records around 520,000 distinct CDR3 sequences, 39% being singletons. What was sequenced was peripheral blood or thyroid tissue (not recorded which). These receptors were collected from an adult man with Graves' hyperthyroidism.

This clonotype was seen at least ten times. The chain uses TRBV5-6 and TRBJ1-5; 10 bases are shared with TRBD1. V lost 4 bases, J lost 5 bases, and 9 bases stayed unmatched. The length of the CDR3 is 16 residues. From germline, CDR1 is SGHDT and CDR2 YYEEEE. The CDR3 region is CASSVGTGDWDQPQHF. The CDR3 coding sequence is TGTGCCAGCAGCGTGGGGACAGGGGATTGGGATCAGCCCCAGCATTTT.

The chain joins TRBV7-6 to TRBJ1-1, with D perhaps matching TRBD1 (6 bases). Trimming took off 5 bases at V and 11 bases at J, with 12 bases between the two ends. This CDR3 is 11 amino acids long. Germline V gene data show CDR1 as SGHVS and CDR2 as FNYEAQ. This CDR3 is CASSPGVSAFF. Here the CDR3 DNA reads TGTGCCAGCAGCCCAGGGGTCTCGGCTTTCTTT.

Many counts were recorded for this clonotype. J is TRBJ1-3 and V is TRBV20-1, with unresolved D. Germline V gives CDR1 DFQATT, CDR2 SNEGSKA (reference sequence). The length of the CDR3 is 13 residues. Trimming shortened V by 1 base and J by 4 bases, and 8 bases separated the two germline ends. The CDR3 coding sequence is TGCAGTGCTAGAGTGGCACCCGGAAACACCATATATTTT. It yields the protein CSARVAPGNTIYF.

This clonotype was counted between two and nine times. The chain uses TRBV5-5 and TRBJ1-3, with D perhaps matching TRBD1 (6 bases). Germline lookup yields CDR1 SGHKS and CDR2 YYEKEE (reference sequence). CDR3 size: 16 residues. Trimming left V 4 bases short and J 4 bases short, with 18 bases between. CDR3 loop: CASSLAAARGGNTIYF. As DNA, the CDR3 is TGTGCCAGCAGCCTCGCCGCGGCCAGGGGCGGAAACACCATATATTTT.

This clonotype has at least ten counts. The rearrangement links TRBV2 to TRBJ2-2; D not resolved. Between the trimmed V and J ends, which lost 3 bases and 5 bases, there was a span of 13 bases. Germline V gene sequence: CDR1 SNHLY, CDR2 FYNNEI. The CDR3 totals 15 residues. The CDR3 sequence: CASSDSGRATGELFF. The CDR3 region has the DNA TGTGCCAGCAGTGACAGTGGTAGGGCTACCGGGGAGCTGTTTTTT.

A remark on this clonotype: At one of its ends the junction is not consistent with the germline gene, which may arise from a read error. The chain carries TRBV2 and TRBJ2-2, with TRBD1 identical over 7 bases. CDR1 and CDR2 (germline): SNHLY, FYNNEI. There are 15 residues in the CDR3. The CDR3 loop is CASSNRGLSTGELLF. CDR3 DNA sequence: TGTGCCAGCAGTAACAGGGGTCTCAGCACCGGGGAGCTGCTTTTT.

V is TRBV10-3 and J is TRBJ1-5; 9 bases map to TRBD1. Germline loops: CDR1 ENHRY, CDR2 SYGVKD. This CDR3 has 17 amino acids. V was pared by 5 bases and J by 3 bases, with 11 bases of the junction left unmatched. In DNA, the CDR3 is TGTGCCATCAGTACCGGGACAGGGCTCATGATCAATCAGCCCCAGCATTTT. It is translated as CAISTGTGLMINQPQHF.

The chain is built from TRBV7-9 and TRBJ1-1; unclear D gene. V was clipped by 6 bases and J by 4 bases, with 15 bases between them. CDR3 size: 14 residues. Germline V gene sequence: CDR1 SEHNR, CDR2 FQNEAQ (reference sequence). CDR3 DNA: TGTGCCAGCAGTTACCCAGTGGAGGGCACTGAAGCTTTCTTT. It specifies CASSYPVEGTEAFF.

This clonotype was recorded many times. CDR3 sequence reads: CASTSDRGKAFF. The CDR3 DNA follows: TGTGCCAGCACCTCCGACAGGGGGAAAGCTTTCTTT. The chain links TRBV6-6 to TRBJ1-1, with 9 bases aligning to TRBD1. With V trimmed by 7 bases and J by 9 bases, 6 bases remained unmatched. There are 12 residues in the CDR3. CDR1 is MNHNY and CDR2 is SVGAGI in the germline V gene (reference sequence).

This clonotype was recorded many times. This rearrangement joins TRBV6-1 to TRBJ1-2; no reliable D call. The CDR3 is 14 amino acids. Trimming cost V 0 bases and J 4 bases, with 9 bases left between them. CDR1 MNHNS and CDR2 SASEGT come from the germline V gene. The CDR3 loop reads CASSEALQVYGYTF. CDR3 DNA sequence: TGTGCCAGCAGTGAAGCGCTTCAGGTCTATGGCTACACCTTC.

Ten or more counts support this clonotype. The rearrangement uses TRBV24-1 and TRBJ1-2; unclear D gene. The length of the CDR3 is 13 residues. Germline V gene data show CDR1 as KGHDR and CDR2 as SFDVKD. The germline V and J ends were trimmed by 6 bases and 0 bases, with 7 bases remaining between them. This CDR3 is CATSIAANYGYTF. For the CDR3, the DNA is TGTGCCACCAGTATCGCTGCTAACTATGGCTACACCTTC.

This clonotype was recorded at least ten times. This rearrangement joins TRBV19 to TRBJ1-1; D unclear. This CDR3 contains 12 residues. Germline values: CDR1 LNHDA, CDR2 SQIVND (reference sequence). Trimming removed 4 bases from V and 7 bases from J, with 10 bases in between. Here the CDR3 DNA reads TGTGCCAGTAGTACCCTTACGGGTGAAGCTTTCTTT. Protein: CASSTLTGEAFF.

This clonotype was seen a handful of times. This may arise from a read error, as a much more abundant clone is one base away. Since no conserved phenylalanine or tryptophan closes the CDR3, a read error is the likely cause. The chain combines TRBV7-2 with TRBJ2-2, with D perhaps assigned TRBD1 or TRBD2 (5 bases each). V lost 4 bases and J lost 2, with 11 bases in between. The CDR3 runs to 15 residues. In germline, CDR1 is SGHTA, CDR2 FQGNSA. The CDR3 reads CASSSGSLNTGELFS. In DNA, the CDR3 is TGTGCCAGCAGCTCAGGGAGTCTAAACACCGGGGAGCTGTTTTCT.

This clonotype was detected once. This may come from a read error, since a much larger clone is one base off. Without the conserved terminal phenylalanine or tryptophan, this CDR3 likely stems from a read error. The chain is built from TRBV13 and TRBJ2-7; 7 bases are shared with TRBD2. After removal of 8 bases from V and 6 bases from J, the junction contained 7 bases not matched to a gene. The CDR3 is 12 amino acids. In germline, CDR1 is PRHDT, CDR2 FYEKMQ (reference sequence). The CDR3 sequence is CASGTSVAEQYL. CDR3 bases: TGTGCCAGCGGAACTAGCGTCGCCGAGCAGTACCTC.

Only a few counts were recorded for this clonotype. The chain has TRBV20-1 and TRBJ2-5, with 8 positions matching TRBD2. Matching the DNA end better, TRBJ2-1 makes the J call doubtful. The CDR3 length is 12 residues. CDR1 and CDR2 (germline): DFQATT, SNEGSKA (reference sequence). The CDR3 DNA is TGCAGTGCTTACGGACTAGCCGATGAGCAGTTCTTC. It encodes CSAYGLADEQFF.

This chain joins TRBV24-1 and TRBJ1-2; D is possibly TRBD1 (5 bases). V was cut by 4 bases and J by 5 bases, with 13 bases left in between. CDR3 length: 14 amino acids. Germline CDR1 KGHDR, CDR2 SFDVKD. The CDR3 reads CATSETGTEYGYTF. The CDR3 DNA reads as TGTGCCACCAGTGAGACTGGGACGGAGTATGGCTACACCTTC.

Details on this clonotype: A much more abundant neighbour one base away suggests this may be a read error. The V gene is TRBV7-2, the J gene TRBJ2-6; TRBD1 agrees at 9 bases. This CDR3 is built from 17 residues. Looked up from germline, CDR1 is SGHTA and CDR2 is FQGNSA. The CDR3 bases are TGTGCCGGCAGCCTAATACAGGGGGCGGCTGGGGCCAACGTCCTGACTTTC. Translating gives CAGSLIQGAAGANVLTF.

This clonotype was counted ten times or more. The V call is TRBV5-1, the J call TRBJ1-2; no firm D call. V was trimmed by 0 bases and J by 8 bases, leaving 17 bases between them. The CDR3 spans 15 residues. Germline loops: CDR1 SGHRS, CDR2 YFSETQ. The CDR3 nucleotides read TGCGCCAGCAGCTTGGAGCGGGCGGCCCCTCGGGGCTACACCTTC. Translating it yields CASSLERAAPRGYTF. Full variable domain (missing parts from reference TRBV5-1 and TRBJ1-2): KAGVTQTPRYLIKTRGQQVTLSCSPISGHRSVSWYQQTPGQGLQFLFEYFSETQRNKGNFPGRFSGRQFSNSRSEMNVSTLELGDSALYLCASSLERAAPRGYTFGSGTRLTVV.

Many counts were recorded for this clonotype. The chain uses TRBV9 and TRBJ1-2; unclear D gene. The germline V and J ends were trimmed by 0 bases and 6 bases, with 6 bases remaining between them. The CDR3 spans 12 residues. The germline V gene has CDR1 SGDLS and CDR2 YYNGEE. CDR3 nucleotides: TGTGCCAGCAGCGTAGCCTTCGATGGCTACACCTTC. It specifies CASSVAFDGYTF.

CDR3: CATSDGTGVYQETQYF. The CDR3 coding sequence is TGTGCCACCAGTGATGGGACAGGGGTATACCAAGAGACCCAGTACTTC. The chain recombines TRBV24-1 with TRBJ2-5; 10 nucleotides align to TRBD1. This CDR3 has 16 amino acids. The germline V gene encodes CDR1 KGHDR and CDR2 SFDVKD. V was clipped by 3 bases and J by 0 bases; unmatched bases: 3.

This clonotype has ten or more counts. The chain has TRBV12-3 or TRBV12-4 and TRBJ1-2; D is possibly TRBD1 (5 bases). The germline V and J ends were trimmed by 4 bases and 5 bases, with 17 bases remaining between them. The CDR3 contains 15 residues. The CDR3 coding sequence is TGTGCCAGCAGTTCCACCGGGGCAGGGAGGTATGGCTACACCTTC. This codes for CASSSTGAGRYGYTF.

This clonotype was counted ten times or more. The chain couples TRBV4-1 to TRBJ1-1, with no clear D. Germline V gives CDR1 MGHRA, CDR2 YSYEKL. The V end lost 0 bases, the J end lost 1 base, and 12 bases lay between the germline ends. The length of the CDR3 is 16 residues. Here the CDR3 reads CASSQDSELRNTEAFF. CDR3 nucleotide sequence: TGCGCCAGCAGCCAAGACTCGGAGCTCAGGAACACTGAAGCTTTCTTT.

This chain joins TRBV29-1 and TRBJ2-5; D not resolved. Germline V gene data show CDR1 as SQVTM and CDR2 as ANQGSEA. The CDR3 is 13 residues long. The V gene lost 8 bases and the J gene lost 0 bases, with 13 bases spanning the gap. DNA of the CDR3: TGCAGCTTGGGAACGGCGTACCAAGAGACCCAGTACTTC. It translates to CSLGTAYQETQYF.